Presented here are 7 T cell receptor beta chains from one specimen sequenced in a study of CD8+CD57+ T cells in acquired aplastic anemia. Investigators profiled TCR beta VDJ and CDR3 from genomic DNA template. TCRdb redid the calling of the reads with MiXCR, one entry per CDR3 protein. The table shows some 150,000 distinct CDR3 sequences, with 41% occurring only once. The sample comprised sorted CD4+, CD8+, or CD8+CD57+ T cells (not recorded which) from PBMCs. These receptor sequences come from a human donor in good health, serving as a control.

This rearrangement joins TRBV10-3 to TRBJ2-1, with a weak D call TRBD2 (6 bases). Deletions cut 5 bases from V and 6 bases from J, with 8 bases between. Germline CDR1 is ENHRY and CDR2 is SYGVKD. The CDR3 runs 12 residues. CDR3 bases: TGTGCCATCAGTAGACTAGTCAATGAGCAGTTCTTC. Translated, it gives CAISRLVNEQFF.

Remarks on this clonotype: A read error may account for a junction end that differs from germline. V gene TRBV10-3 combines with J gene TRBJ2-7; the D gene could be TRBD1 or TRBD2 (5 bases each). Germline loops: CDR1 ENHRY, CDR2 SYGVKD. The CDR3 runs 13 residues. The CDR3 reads CASSGQGSYEQYF. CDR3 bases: TGTGCCAGCAGTGGACAAGGGAGTTACGAGCAGTACTTC.

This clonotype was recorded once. The CDR3 DNA sequence: TGTGCCAGTAGTATGGACCGGTTGAGGGCCTTGAACACTGAAGCTTTCTTT. Residues: CASSMDRLRALNTEAFF. The rearrangement joins TRBV19 to TRBJ1-1; D unresolved. The length of the CDR3 is 17 residues. Germline CDR1 LNHDA, CDR2 SQIVND (reference sequence). V gave up 3 bases and J gave up 0 bases, with 17 bases separating them.

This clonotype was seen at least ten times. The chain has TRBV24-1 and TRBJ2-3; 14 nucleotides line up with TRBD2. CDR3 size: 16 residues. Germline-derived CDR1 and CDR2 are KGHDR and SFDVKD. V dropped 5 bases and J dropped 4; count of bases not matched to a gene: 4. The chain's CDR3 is CATSALTSGGADTQYF. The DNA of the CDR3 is TGTGCCACCAGTGCCCTGACTAGCGGGGGGGCAGATACGCAGTATTTT.

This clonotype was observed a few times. The chain's CDR3 is CAIGLVGTQYF. The DNA of the CDR3 is TGTGCCATCGGACTGGTTGGGACCCAGTACTTC. The J gene is TRBJ2-5, the V gene TRBV28; a weak D match, TRBD2 (5 bases). The V gene's germline CDR1 is MDHEN and CDR2 SYDVKM. Trimming removed 10 bases at V and 7 bases at J, with 13 bases between. The CDR3 runs 11 residues. Filled out from reference TRBV28 and TRBJ2-5, the complete variable domain reads DVKVTQSSRYLVKRTGEKVFLECVQDMDHENMFWYRQDPGLGLRLIYFSYDVKMKEKGDIPEGYSVSREKKERFSLILESASTNQTSMYLCAIGLVGTQYFGPGTRLLVL.

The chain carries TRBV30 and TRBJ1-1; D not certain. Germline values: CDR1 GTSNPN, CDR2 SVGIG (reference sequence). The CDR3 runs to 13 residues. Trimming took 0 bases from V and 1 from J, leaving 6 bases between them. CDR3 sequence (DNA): TGTGCCTGGAGTGTTACGGAGAACACTGAAGCTTTCTTT. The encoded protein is CAWSVTENTEAFF.

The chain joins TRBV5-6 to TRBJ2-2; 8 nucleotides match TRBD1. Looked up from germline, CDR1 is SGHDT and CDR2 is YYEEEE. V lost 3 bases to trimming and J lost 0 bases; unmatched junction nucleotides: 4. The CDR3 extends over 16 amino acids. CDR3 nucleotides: TGTGCCAGCAGCTCGGTGGACAGGGCGAACACCGGGGAGCTGTTTTTT. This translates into CASSSVDRANTGELFF.